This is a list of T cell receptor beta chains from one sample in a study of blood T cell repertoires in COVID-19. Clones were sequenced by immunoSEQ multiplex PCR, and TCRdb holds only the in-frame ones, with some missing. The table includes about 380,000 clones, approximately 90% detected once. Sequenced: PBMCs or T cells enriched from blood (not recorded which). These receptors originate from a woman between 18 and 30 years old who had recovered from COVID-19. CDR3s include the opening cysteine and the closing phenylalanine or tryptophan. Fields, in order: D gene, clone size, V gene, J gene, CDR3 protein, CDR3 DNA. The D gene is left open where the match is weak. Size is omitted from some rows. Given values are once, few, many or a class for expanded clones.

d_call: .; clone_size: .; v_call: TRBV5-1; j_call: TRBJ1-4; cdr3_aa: CASSLFGPPGEKLFF; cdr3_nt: TGCGCCAGCAGCTTGTTTGGACCCCCGGGGGAAAAACTGTTTTTT
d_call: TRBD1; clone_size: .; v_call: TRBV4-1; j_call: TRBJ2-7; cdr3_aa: CASSRALGQDPYEQYF; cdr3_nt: TGCGCCAGCAGCCGCGCACTGGGACAGGATCCCTACGAGCAGTACTTC
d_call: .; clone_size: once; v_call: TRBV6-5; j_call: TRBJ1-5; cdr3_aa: CASSSPGQSTNQPQHF; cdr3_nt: TGTGCCAGCAGTTCACCGGGACAATCAACCAATCAGCCCCAGCATTTT
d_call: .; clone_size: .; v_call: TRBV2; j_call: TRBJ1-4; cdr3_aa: CASSEGTIARVKLFF; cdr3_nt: TGTGCCAGCAGTGAAGGGACTATTGCTAGAGTAAAACTGTTTTTT
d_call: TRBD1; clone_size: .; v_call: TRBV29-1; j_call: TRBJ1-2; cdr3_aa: CSVDGGGGKPNYGYTF; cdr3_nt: TGCAGCGTTGACGGAGGGGGCGGGAAACCTAACTATGGCTACACCTTC
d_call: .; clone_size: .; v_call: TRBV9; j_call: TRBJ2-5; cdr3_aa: CASNPQGTQETQYF; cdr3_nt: TGTGCCAGCAACCCCCAGGGCACCCAAGAGACCCAGTACTTC
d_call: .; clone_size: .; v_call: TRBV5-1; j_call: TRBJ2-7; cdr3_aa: CASSLAGDEQYF; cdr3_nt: TGCGCCAGCAGCTTGGCGGGGGACGAGCAGTACTTC
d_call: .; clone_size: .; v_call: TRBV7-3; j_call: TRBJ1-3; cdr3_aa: CASSSYSGNTIYF; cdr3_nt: TGTGCCAGCAGCTCTTACTCTGGAAACACCATATATTTT
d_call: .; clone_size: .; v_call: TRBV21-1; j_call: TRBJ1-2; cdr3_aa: CASSKRMGGGYTF; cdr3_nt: TGTGCCAGCAGCAAAAGAATGGGGGGTGGCTACACCTTC
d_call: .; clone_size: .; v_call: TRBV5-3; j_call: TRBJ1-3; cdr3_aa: CARGPRQTNFSGNTIYF; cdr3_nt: TGTGCCAGAGGCCCCCGACAGACAAACTTCTCTGGAAACACCATATATTTT
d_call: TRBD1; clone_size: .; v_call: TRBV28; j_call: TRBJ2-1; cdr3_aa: CASSAPGQEDNEQFF; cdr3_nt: TGTGCCAGCAGTGCCCCGGGACAGGAGGACAATGAGCAGTTCTTC
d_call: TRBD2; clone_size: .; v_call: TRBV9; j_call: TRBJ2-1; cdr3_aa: CASSVAGTRGSNEQFF; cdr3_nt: TGTGCCAGCAGCGTAGCTGGGACTAGGGGATCCAATGAGCAGTTCTTC
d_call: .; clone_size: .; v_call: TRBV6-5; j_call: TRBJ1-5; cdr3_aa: CASSYSGGVNQPQHF; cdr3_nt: TGTGCCAGCAGTTACTCCGGGGGAGTTAATCAGCCCCAGCATTTT
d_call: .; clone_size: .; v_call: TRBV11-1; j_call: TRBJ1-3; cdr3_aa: CASTSNTIYF; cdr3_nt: TGTGCCAGCACCTCTAACACCATATATTTT
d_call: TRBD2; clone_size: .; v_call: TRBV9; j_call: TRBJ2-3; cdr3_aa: CASSPPASGGAYTQYF; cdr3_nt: TGTGCCAGCAGCCCCCCGGCTAGCGGGGGGGCTTATACGCAGTATTTT
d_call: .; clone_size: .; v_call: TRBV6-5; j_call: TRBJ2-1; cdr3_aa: CASSYAGHNEQFF; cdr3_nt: TGTGCCAGCAGTTATGCAGGGCACAATGAGCAGTTCTTC